The 6 T cell receptor beta chains listed next were all sequenced from one sample in a study of cytotoxic CD8 clonotypes in ibrutinib-treated CLL. Assay: immunoSEQ multiplex PCR; the TCRdb copy retains only in-frame clones and omits some. The sample yields about 140,000 clones, approximately 80% seen once. The sample consisted of PBMCs, taken after 36 months of ibrutinib treatment. The receptors stem from a human donor with chronic lymphocytic leukemia.

As regards this clone: One end of the junction fails to match germline, which may point to a read error. The V call is TRBV2, the J call TRBJ2-7; 10 bases match TRBD2. Germline V gives CDR1 SNHLY, CDR2 FYNNEI. The CDR3 totals 14 residues. The CDR3 nucleotides are TGTGCCAGCAGCCCTAGCGGGGGTTCTTCCCCTTTCGACTTC. As protein: CASSPSGGSSPFDF.

The chain uses TRBV9 and TRBJ2-2; TRBD2 agrees at 11 bases. This CDR3 spans 18 amino acids. The germline CDR1 and CDR2 sequences are SGDLS and YYNGEE. The J segment lost 4 bases and the V segment lost 3 bases, leaving 11 bases of the junction unmatched. In DNA, the CDR3 is TGTGCCAGCAGCGGGGGGCTAGCGGGAGGAGGCGTCACCGGGGAGCTGTTTTTT. This codes for CASSGGLAGGGVTGELFF. Together with reference TRBV9 and TRBJ2-2, the CDR3 gives the full variable domain: DSGVTQTPKHLITATGQRVTLRCSPRSGDLSVYWYQQSLDQGLQFLIQYYNGEERAKGNILERFSAQQFPDLHSELNLSSLELGDSALYFCASSGGLAGGGVTGELFFGEGSRLTVL.

The CDR3 bases are TGTGCCAGCAGCCCGGGCCAATACGAGCAGTACTTC. This sequence encodes CASSPGQYEQYF. The chain employs TRBV5-4 and TRBJ2-7, with unresolved D. There are 12 residues in the CDR3. Trimming pared 4 bases from V and 4 bases from J, leaving 9 bases between. The germline CDR1 and CDR2 sequences are SGHNT and YYREEE (reference sequence).

CDR3 nucleotides: TGTGCCAGCTCACGCGGGACAGGGGGCCGTCACGGGGAGCTGTTTTTT. The encoded protein is CASSRGTGGRHGELFF. The gene calls are TRBV18 and TRBJ2-2; 12 nucleotides line up with TRBD1. The CDR3 has 16 amino acids. The junction had 7 bases not matched to a gene; V was cut back by 4 bases and J by 7 bases. The V gene's germline CDR1 is KGHSH and CDR2 LQKENI. Full variable domain (missing parts from reference TRBV18 and TRBJ2-2): NAGVMQNPRHLVRRRGQEARLRCSPMKGHSHVYWYRQLPEEGLKFMVYLQKENIIDESGMPKERFSAEFPKEGPSILRIQQVVRGDSAAYFCASSRGTGGRHGELFFGEGSRLTVL.

The rearrangement links TRBV7-9 to TRBJ1-4; 10 bases agree with TRBD1. Germline V gene lookup returns CDR1 SEHNR and CDR2 FQNEAQ (reference sequence). Trimming removed 1 base from V and 3 bases from J; junction bases left unmatched: 2. The CDR3 is 16 residues long. CDR3 coding DNA: TGTGCCAGCAGCTTAGGGGACAGGGGTGCTAATGAAAAACTGTTTTTT. Encoded protein: CASSLGDRGANEKLFF.

In this sample, this clone turned up once. V and J are TRBV5-1 and TRBJ2-7; 9 bases align to TRBD1. The CDR3 sequence is 16 residues long. The V gene's germline CDR1 is SGHRS and CDR2 YFSETQ. Trimming removed 3 bases from V and 3 bases from J; junction bases left unmatched: 10. DNA of the CDR3: TGCGCCAGCAGCTATTTGGATCCGGGACAGGGCTACGAGCAGTACTTC. Its translation is CASSYLDPGQGYEQYF.